These T cell receptor beta chains were read from a single sample in a study of T cell responses to AZD1222 COVID-19 vaccine. Here immunoSEQ multiplex PCR was the method, and the copy in TCRdb shows in-frame clones only, minus some. The data contain approximately 94,000 clones, roughly 89% of them singletons. The sequenced sample was peripheral blood, obtained on day 0 of AZD1222 vaccination. The receptors here all came from an adult in good health. CDR3s include the opening cysteine and the closing phenylalanine or tryptophan. D genes are given only for firm matches. Rows give clone size only sometimes, using once, few, many, or a class for an expanded clone.

V	size	D	J	CDR3	DNA
TRBV19	-	TRBD2	TRBJ2-1	CASSSLAGGRDEQFF	TGTGCCAGTAGTAGCCTAGCGGGGGGCCGGGATGAGCAGTTCTTC
TRBV4-1	-	TRBD2	TRBJ2-7	CASSQEGGMGGYEQYF	TGCGCCAGCAGCCAAGAGGGGGGGATGGGAGGCTACGAGCAGTACTTC
TRBV7-9	-	-	TRBJ1-4	CASSLERTINEKLFF	TGTGCCAGCAGCTTAGAGCGAACTATTAATGAAAAACTGTTTTTT
TRBV30	-	-	TRBJ1-1	CAWMKQANTEAFF	TGTGCCTGGATGAAGCAGGCGAACACTGAAGCTTTCTTT
TRBV28	-	TRBD2	TRBJ2-7	CASSSGLAGAYEQYF	TGTGCCAGCAGTTCCGGACTAGCGGGTGCCTACGAGCAGTACTTC
TRBV16	-	-	TRBJ2-7	CASSQKGFSYEQYF	TGTGCCAGCAGCCAAAAGGGTTTCTCCTACGAGCAGTACTTC
TRBV9	-	-	TRBJ2-1	CASSVSDYSNEQFF	TGTGCCAGCAGCGTATCGGACTACTCCAATGAGCAGTTCTTC
TRBV3-1/TRBV3-2	few	-	TRBJ1-1	CASSLTQGNTEAFF	TGTGCCAGCAGCCTGACACAGGGGAACACTGAAGCTTTCTTT
TRBV7-9	few	TRBD1	TRBJ1-1	CASSPQGAAEAFF	TGTGCCAGCAGCCCACAGGGGGCCGCTGAAGCTTTCTTT
TRBV19	-	-	TRBJ1-5	CASSIKQSGQPQHF	TGTGCCAGTAGTATTAAACAGAGCGGTCAGCCCCAGCATTTT
TRBV5-1	-	TRBD2	TRBJ2-5	CASSLAPLAGRGETQYF	TGCGCCAGCAGCTTGGCACCGCTAGCGGGAAGGGGGGAGACCCAGTACTTC
TRBV3-1/TRBV3-2	-	-	TRBJ2-7	CASSPYSFPSVSSYEQYF	TGTGCCAGCAGCCCCTACTCTTTTCCTAGCGTAAGCTCCTACGAGCAGTACTTC
TRBV10-3	-	-	TRBJ1-2	CAISETGTPYGYTF	TGTGCCATCAGTGAGACCGGGACACCGTATGGCTACACCTTC
TRBV9	-	-	TRBJ1-1	CASSVEVDTEAFF	TGTGCCAGCAGCGTAGAAGTTGACACTGAAGCTTTCTTT
TRBV7-9	-	-	TRBJ2-7	CASSLNPAYEQYF	TGTGCCAGCAGCCTAAACCCTGCGTACGAGCAGTACTTC
TRBV11-3	-	-	TRBJ2-1	CASSLGGRDQNEQFF	TGTGCCAGCAGCTTAGGCGGCCGGGATCAAAATGAGCAGTTCTTC
TRBV6-5	-	TRBD1	TRBJ2-7	CASSYGTGFPYEQYF	TGTGCCAGCAGTTACGGGACAGGGTTCCCCTACGAGCAGTACTTC
TRBV25-1	few	-	TRBJ1-1	CASSEYRAAPESAFF	TGTGCCAGCAGTGAATATAGGGCAGCCCCAGAGTCAGCTTTCTTT
TRBV7-2	many	-	TRBJ1-1	CASSLGGWGARAFF	TGTGCCAGCAGCTTAGGAGGTTGGGGGGCGCGAGCTTTCTTT
TRBV7-3	-	-	TRBJ2-3	CASSPQRSTDTQYF	TGTGCCAGCAGTCCTCAGAGGTCCACAGATACGCAGTATTTT
TRBV7-3	-	TRBD1	TRBJ1-1	CASSSTGGASPEAFF	TGTGCCAGCAGCTCAACAGGGGGCGCTTCCCCTGAAGCTTTCTTT
TRBV3-1/TRBV3-2	-	-	TRBJ1-1	CASSHRDTNTEAFF	TGTGCCAGCAGCCATCGGGACACGAACACTGAAGCTTTCTTT
TRBV15	-	-	TRBJ2-7	CATSRDRASSYEQYF	TGTGCCACCAGCAGAGATCGGGCGAGCTCCTACGAGCAGTACTTC
TRBV3-1/TRBV3-2	few	-	TRBJ1-1	CASSQVARRAYTEAFF	TGTGCCAGCAGCCAAGTGGCCCGACGAGCCTACACTGAAGCTTTCTTT
TRBV27	once	-	TRBJ2-1	CASRPNQINEQFF	TGTGCCAGCAGGCCGAACCAGATAAATGAGCAGTTCTTC
TRBV25-1	-	TRBD2	TRBJ2-7	CASSEVERGSEQYF	TGTGCCAGCAGTGAGGTCGAGCGGGGTTCCGAGCAGTACTTC
TRBV5-4	-	-	TRBJ2-1	CASSADQGNEQFF	TGTGCCAGCAGCGCTGATCAGGGCAATGAGCAGTTCTTC
TRBV29-1	-	-	TRBJ2-5	CSLTPGDRAQYF	TGCAGCTTAACGCCAGGGGATCGGGCCCAGTACTTC
TRBV9	-	TRBD1	TRBJ1-3	CASSVAGGGNTIYF	TGTGCCAGCAGCGTAGCAGGGGGAGGAAACACCATATATTTT
TRBV12-3/TRBV12-4	-	TRBD1	TRBJ1-2	CASRRTGAGYTF	TGTGCCAGCAGGCGGACAGGGGCTGGCTACACCTTC
TRBV4-1	-	-	TRBJ1-5	CASSQAGASNQPQHF	TGCGCCAGCAGCCAAGCCGGGGCGAGTAATCAGCCCCAGCATTTT
TRBV5-1	-	-	TRBJ1-1	CASSLGAEAFF	TGCGCCAGCAGCCTCGGGGCTGAAGCTTTCTTT
TRBV2	-	TRBD2	TRBJ2-7	CASVRSGRVNEQYF	TGTGCCAGCGTACGAAGCGGGAGAGTCAACGAGCAGTACTTC
TRBV2	-	TRBD2	TRBJ2-5	CASSATSSGGETQYF	TGTGCCAGCAGTGCGACGTCTAGCGGGGGTGAGACCCAGTACTTC
TRBV7-9	-	-	TRBJ1-1	CASSPQADTEAFF	TGTGCCAGCAGTCCACAGGCGGACACTGAAGCTTTCTTT
TRBV12-3/TRBV12-4	-	-	TRBJ1-1	CASSSQRAFF	TGTGCCAGCAGCTCACAGAGAGCTTTCTTT
TRBV9	-	-	TRBJ2-6	CASSVAIRVSGANVLTF	TGTGCCAGCAGCGTAGCCATCAGGGTCTCTGGGGCCAACGTCCTGACTTTC
TRBV5-1	-	TRBD1	TRBJ1-5	CASSLAPGGMDQPQHF	TGCGCCAGCAGCTTGGCCCCAGGGGGTATGGATCAGCCCCAGCATTTT
TRBV19	-	-	TRBJ1-1	CASSPSLLWTEAFF	TGTGCCAGTAGTCCGAGCCTCCTATGGACTGAAGCTTTCTTT
TRBV18	-	TRBD1	TRBJ1-1	CASSSRDRGDRIAEAFF	TGTGCCAGCTCATCCCGGGACAGGGGTGATAGGATCGCTGAAGCTTTCTTT
TRBV12-3/TRBV12-4	-	-	TRBJ1-5	CASSFRRDQPQHF	TGTGCCAGCAGTTTTAGGCGTGATCAGCCCCAGCATTTT
TRBV5-4	-	-	TRBJ2-6	CASSFGSTGANVLTF	TGTGCCAGCAGCTTCGGATCGACCGGGGCCAACGTCCTGACTTTC
TRBV20-1	-	TRBD1	TRBJ1-5	CSASFQGQGHQPQHF	TGCAGTGCTAGTTTTCAAGGACAGGGGCATCAGCCCCAGCATTTT